This TCR beta chain was sequenced in a study of blood T cells in healthy people across ages (dated by TCRdb to between 2015 and 2016). Regarding the study in general: In model experiments, template switching captured roughly one uniquely barcoded TCR beta cDNA molecule for every two T cells. Donors of different ages were randomly distributed across sequencing lanes to avoid experimental bias. For two donors (one aged 18 to 29 and one aged 80 or older), the study analyzed two additional independent replicas of 1 million unique cDNA reads from the same blood draw. Four age groups were formed from the donors: young (average about 16 years), middle-aged (more than 35), aged (about 62) and long-lived (about 80). The study measured age-related changes in TCR beta repertoire diversity using deep sequencing normalized with unique cDNA molecular identifiers. Points the paper makes about the study in general: Observed TCR beta diversity per million T cells fell roughly linearly with age, and a significant reduction was already apparent by age approximately 40. The percentage of naive T cells measured by flow cytometry correlated strongly with observed TCR beta diversity. Compared with the aged group, more naive CD4+ T cells, fewer expanded clones and increased TCR diversity were shown by the long-lived group, suggesting age selection. Estimates of total diversity based on one million sequenced T cells were considered lower bounds and underestimates. Because the CMV infection status of the donors was unknown, age-related changes in expanded clonotypes may potentially have been confounded. Since profiling was done on bulk unsorted PBMCs, naive and antigen-experienced compartments could not be conclusively compared.

Libraries were constructed by 5' RACE. TCRdb names Illumina HiSeq 2500 as the instrument used. A second PCR of 7 to 11 cycles was run with a J-beta primer mix and a sample-barcoded 5' primer. A unique molecular identifier was introduced onto each TCR beta cDNA molecule by a template-switch 5' adaptor carrying 12 random nucleotides. At least 2.5 million CDR3-containing paired-end reads were obtained from each sample. First-strand cDNA synthesis was performed from all RNA using the Mint cDNA synthesis kit, with priming by a TRBC-specific oligonucleotide. Following uracil-DNA glycosylase treatment, a first 18-cycle PCR with universal primers M1SS and BC2_uni_R was performed on all cDNA. In the authors' own workflow: Normalization of each sample was performed by random selection of 1 million high-quality reads, each carrying a distinct molecular identifier. Instead of being binned into consensus sequences, reads that shared molecular identifiers were thrown out. CDR3 identification, clonotype clustering and error correction used MiTCR with a Q25 quality threshold and the strictest error-elimination algorithm. A nonparametric unseen species model with Euler transformation was used to estimate lower-bound total TCR beta diversity. TCRdb redid the processing of the public reads, applying fastp at Q25 and MiXCR, and retained in-frame beta chains. Entries are consolidated by CDR3 protein sequence, retaining the most common genes and DNA. For this entry, the V and J calls and clone size follow TCRdb and not the study's own pipeline. This sample is represented by about 640,000 distinct CDR3 sequences; about 43% of them were singletons. The top ten clones comprise approximately 29% of the sample.

The donors were 40 or so Caucasian individuals from Russia, aged roughly 6 to 100 years, who were systemically healthy. Ten milliliters of peripheral blood were drawn from each donor into EDTA-treated Vacutainer tubes. Ficoll-Paque density-gradient centrifugation was used to isolate PBMCs, with at least 7 million obtained per sample. Total RNA was extracted from PBMCs with Trizol reagent, with at least 6 micrograms obtained per sample. For every donor, an aliquot of PBMCs went through flow cytometry to measure the percentages of naive CD45RAhigh/CD27high T cells. As regards this clonotype: Its antigen is not yet known. Base qualities are not provided; no much larger clone lies one nucleotide away.

This clonotype was sampled from an elderly man in good health. The source material was blood.

Read as DNA, the sequence is TGCGCCAGCAGCTTGGCCCCTACTATGGGGCAGTTCTTC. This encodes CASSLAPTMGQFF. The chain links TRBV5-1 with TRBJ2-1; no D gene can be assigned with confidence. V was cut back by 0 bases and J by 12 bases, leaving a gap of 13 bases between them. The CDR3 sequence holds 13 residues, the cysteine and phenylalanine included. Only the CDR3 part of the read is kept: 39 bases, read in frame from the first base. Per the germline V gene, SGHRS is the CDR1 and YFSETQ is the CDR2.